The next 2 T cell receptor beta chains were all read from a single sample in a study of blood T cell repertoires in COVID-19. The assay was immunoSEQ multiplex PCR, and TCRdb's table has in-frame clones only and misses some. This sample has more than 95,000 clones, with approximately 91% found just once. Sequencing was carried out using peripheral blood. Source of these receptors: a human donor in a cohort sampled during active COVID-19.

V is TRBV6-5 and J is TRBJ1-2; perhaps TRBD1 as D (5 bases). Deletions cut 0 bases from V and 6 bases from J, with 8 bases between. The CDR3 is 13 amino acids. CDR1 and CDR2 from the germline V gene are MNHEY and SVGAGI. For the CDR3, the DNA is TGTGCCAGCAGTTACTCCAGGGTCCATGGCTACACCTTC. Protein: CASSYSRVHGYTF.

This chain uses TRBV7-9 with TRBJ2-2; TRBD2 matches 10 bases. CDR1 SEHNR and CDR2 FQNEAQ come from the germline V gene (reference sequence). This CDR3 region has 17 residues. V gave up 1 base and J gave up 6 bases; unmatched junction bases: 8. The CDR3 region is CASSLEGLANRPGELFF. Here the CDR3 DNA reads TGTGCCAGCAGCTTAGAGGGACTAGCGAATAGACCCGGGGAGCTGTTTTTT.